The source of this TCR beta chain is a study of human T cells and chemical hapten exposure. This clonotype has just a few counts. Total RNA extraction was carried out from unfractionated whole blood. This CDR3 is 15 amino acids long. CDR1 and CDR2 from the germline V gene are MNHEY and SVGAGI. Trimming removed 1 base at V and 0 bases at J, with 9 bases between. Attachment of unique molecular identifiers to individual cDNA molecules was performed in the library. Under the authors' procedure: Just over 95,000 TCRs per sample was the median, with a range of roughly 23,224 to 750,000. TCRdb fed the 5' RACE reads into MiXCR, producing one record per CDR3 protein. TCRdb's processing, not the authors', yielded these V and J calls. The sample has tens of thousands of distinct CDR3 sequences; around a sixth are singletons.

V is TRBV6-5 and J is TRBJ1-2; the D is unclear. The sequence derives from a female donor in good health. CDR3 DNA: TGTGCCAGCAGTTACTGGCAGGAAGCTAACTATGGCTACACCTTC. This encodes CASSYWQEANYGYTF.